This TCR beta chain was retrieved from a study of T cells in Graves' hyperthyroidism and ophthalmopathy. RNA transcripts provided the source from which TCR beta CDR3 regions were amplified. HTBI primers drove first-round RT-PCR of the TCR CDR3. TCRdb re-called the multiplex PCR reads through MiXCR, storing one row per CDR3 protein. This table holds 480,000 or so distinct CDR3 sequences, over 45% found once. General observations from the study: In blood, most of the thyroid clonotypes expanded above 0.001 were also present. The model made its ophthalmopathy prediction, and onset followed a median approximately 6 months later.

Details on this clonotype: No antigen is known for it.

The diagnostic basis comprised clinical symptoms, serum thyroxine and TRAb, thyroid ultrasound and orbital computed tomography. Between the trimmed V and J ends, which lost 1 base and 7 bases, there was a span of 14 bases. CDR3 length equals 14 residues. Germline values: CDR1 SGHRS, CDR2 YFSETQ. Sequences were obtained from peripheral blood or thyroid tissue (not recorded which). The origin of this receptor is an adult woman with Graves' disease, either hyperthyroidism or ophthalmopathy (not recorded which). The chain has TRBV5-1 and TRBJ2-5; tentative D call: TRBD2 (5 bases). CDR3 loop: CASSLTSGVGTQYF. In DNA form, the CDR3 reads TGCGCCAGCAGCTTGACGAGCGGAGTAGGGACCCAGTACTTC.